Below, 20 T cell receptor beta chains from the same sample are listed, as sequenced in a study of CD8 T cells in Susac syndrome. Random hexamers were used to reverse transcribe an amount of roughly 0.45 to 1 ug RNA. TCRdb recomputed calls from the immunoSEQ multiplex PCR reads with MiXCR, one row per CDR3 protein. The sample shows 300,000 or so distinct CDR3 sequences, about 91% of them seen only once. The sequenced material came from CD4+ T cells from PBMCs. The source is a human donor with multiple sclerosis.

Only one count was recorded for this clonotype. This chain joins TRBV6-1 and TRBJ1-4, with 9 nucleotides matching TRBD1. There are 17 residues in the CDR3. Trimming cost V 5 bases and J 3 bases; bases outside gene matches: 10. CDR1 is MNHNS and CDR2 is SASEGT in the germline V gene. The CDR3: CASSLTGTGRANEKLFF. CDR3 in DNA: TGTGCCAGCAGTCTTACCGGGACAGGGCGTGCTAATGAAAAACTGTTTTTT.

The gene calls are TRBV12-3 or TRBV12-4 and TRBJ2-1; TRBD2 matches at 11 bases. V trimming: 6 bases; J trimming: 6 bases; junction bases outside the gene matches: 7. The CDR3 contains 15 residues. The CDR3 loop reads CASRPTSGSVNEQFF. CDR3 nucleotide sequence: TGTGCCAGCAGGCCCACTAGCGGGAGCGTCAATGAGCAGTTCTTC.

V usage is TRBV20-1 and J usage is TRBJ2-5; no definite D call. V shed 3 bases and J shed 5 bases, with 13 bases lying between them. CDR1 is DFQATT and CDR2 is SNEGSKA in the germline V gene (reference sequence). The CDR3 has 13 residues. The CDR3 DNA is TGCAGTGCTAGGCCCAATAGTGCGGAGACCCAGTACTTC. Translation: CSARPNSAETQYF.

This chain uses TRBV29-1 with TRBJ1-1, with D possibly being TRBD1 (5 bases). CDR3 length: 15 residues. Deletions cut 0 bases from V and 1 base from J, with 12 bases between. Per the germline V gene, CDR1 is SQVTM and CDR2 is ANQGSEA. The CDR3 loop reads CSVEDRGRGNTEAFF. The CDR3 region has the DNA TGCAGCGTTGAAGATCGAGGGAGGGGGAACACTGAAGCTTTCTTT.

The genes are TRBV11-1 and TRBJ2-1; D gene unclear. With 5 bases removed from V and 9 bases from J, the gap between germline ends came to 23 bases. The CDR3 spans 16 residues. Germline CDR1 reads SGHAT; CDR2 reads FQDESV (reference sequence). The CDR3 nucleotides are TGTGCCAGCAGCCCCCCTTTGGGTAGATCGGTCCGTGAGCAGTTCTTC. Its protein is CASSPPLGRSVREQFF. The whole variable domain, filled in from reference TRBV11-1 and TRBJ2-1, reads EAEVAQSPRYKITEKSQAVAFWCDPISGHATLYWYRQILGQGPELLVQFQDESVVDDSQLPKDRFSAERLKGVDSTLKIQPAELGDSAMYLCASSPPLGRSVREQFFGPGTRLTVL.

The chain couples TRBV15 to TRBJ2-7; tentatively, D is TRBD1 (6 bases). With 3 bases removed from V and 2 bases from J, the gap between germline ends came to 17 bases. Germline loops: CDR1 LNHNV, CDR2 YYDKDF (reference sequence). The CDR3 covers 16 residues. CDR3 in DNA: TGTGCCACCAGCAGCAATGGGCAGGGGCCCACCTACGAGCAGTACTTC. Translated: CATSSNGQGPTYEQYF.

The rearrangement joins TRBV5-6 to TRBJ2-1; TRBD1 agrees at 8 bases. J lost 3 bases, V lost 5 bases, and 4 bases had no gene match. The CDR3 consists of 14 residues. The germline CDR1 and CDR2 sequences are SGHDT and YYEEEE. Written as DNA, the CDR3 is TGTGCCAGCAGTTCCGGGACAGGCTACAATGAGCAGTTCTTC. Translating gives CASSSGTGYNEQFF.

This clonotype has only one observation. V gene TRBV19 combines with J gene TRBJ2-5, with D possibly being TRBD1 (6 bases). The CDR3 loop spans 14 amino acids. Per germline, CDR1 LNHDA and CDR2 SQIVND (reference sequence). Trimming removed 10 bases at V and 1 base at J, with 16 bases between. The CDR3 reads CATRGGSSQETQYF. CDR3 nucleotides: TGTGCCACCCGAGGGGGTAGCTCCCAAGAGACCCAGTACTTC.

J is TRBJ1-2 and V is TRBV4-2; 9 bases fit TRBD1. The V and J ends lost 4 bases and 1 base, in that order; junction bases with no gene match: 7. CDR3 size: 16 residues. Per germline, CDR1 LGHNA and CDR2 YNFKEQ. The CDR3 reads CASSPDRGRNNYGYTF. CDR3 DNA sequence: TGTGCCAGCAGCCCGGACAGGGGCAGAAATAACTATGGCTACACCTTC.

V gene TRBV11-2 combines with J gene TRBJ2-5; TRBD1 is a possible D gene (6 bases). V lost 3 bases to trimming and J lost 0 bases, with 14 bases between them. The CDR3 is 16 residues long. Germline values: CDR1 SGHAT, CDR2 FQNNGV. This chain's CDR3 is CASSFMGATYQETQYF. In DNA, the CDR3 is TGTGCCAGCAGCTTTATGGGGGCTACGTACCAAGAGACCCAGTACTTC.

In this sample, this clonotype turned up once. This chain connects TRBV11-1 to TRBJ2-1; 15 nucleotides line up with TRBD2. Trimming removed 4 bases from V and 7 bases from J; junction bases left unmatched: 2. CDR3 length: 15 residues. CDR1 is SGHAT and CDR2 is FQDESV in the germline V gene (reference sequence). CDR3 in DNA: TGTGCCAGCAGCTGGACTAGCGGGGGGGCAAATGAGCAGTTCTTC. Its protein product is CASSWTSGGANEQFF.

The chain combines TRBV6-5 with TRBJ2-3; D gene uncertain. V was clipped by 1 base and J by 4 bases, with 9 bases between them. The CDR3 consists of 14 residues. CDR1 is MNHEY and CDR2 is SVGAGI in the germline V gene. As DNA, the CDR3 is TGTGCCAGCAGTTACTATAGTATGTCAGATACGCAGTATTTT. Its translation is CASSYYSMSDTQYF.

The chain uses TRBV7-9 and TRBJ1-1; D unresolved. This CDR3 spans 13 amino acids. Germline V gene sequence: CDR1 SEHNR, CDR2 FQNEAQ (reference sequence). V gave up 4 bases and J gave up 2 bases, with 8 bases separating them. CDR3 in amino acids: CASSSSGNTEAFF. In DNA form, the CDR3 reads TGTGCCAGCAGCTCCTCGGGTAACACTGAAGCTTTCTTT.

This clonotype was detected a few times. The gene calls are TRBV5-5 and TRBJ1-5; no definite D call. Germline V gene lookup returns CDR1 SGHKS and CDR2 YYEKEE (reference sequence). V was clipped by 2 bases and J by 6 bases, with 6 bases between them. The CDR3 is 12 amino acids. The CDR3 DNA sequence: TGTGCCAGCAGCTTCGGGATTCAGCCCCAGCATTTT. Translating gives CASSFGIQPQHF.

This clonotype was seen a single time. This chain connects TRBV19 to TRBJ2-2; the D gene could be TRBD1 or TRBD2 (5 bases each). The V gene lost 6 bases and the J gene lost 1 base, with 12 bases spanning the gap. In germline, CDR1 is LNHDA, CDR2 SQIVND (reference sequence). There are 15 residues in the CDR3. CDR3 sequence (DNA): TGTGCCAGTAGGGACCCGGGACGGAACACCGGGGAGCTGTTTTTT. This gives the protein CASRDPGRNTGELFF.

The CDR3 spells CATSAFTDTQYF. CDR3 DNA sequence: TGTGCCACCAGTGCTTTCACAGATACGCAGTATTTT. V gene TRBV24-1 combines with J gene TRBJ2-3; D gene unclear. Between the trimmed V and J ends, which lost 5 bases and 2 bases, there was a span of 4 bases. This CDR3 region has 12 residues. Germline CDR1 and CDR2: KGHDR and SFDVKD.

The gene calls are TRBV7-2 and TRBJ2-7, with TRBD2 identical over 11 bases. Germline V gives CDR1 SGHTA, CDR2 FQGNSA. CDR3 size: 18 residues. After removal of 3 bases from V and 1 base from J, the junction contained 11 bases not matched to a gene. The CDR3 sequence: CASSFNPLAGGRSYEQYF. In DNA, the CDR3 is TGTGCCAGCAGCTTCAACCCGCTAGCGGGGGGCAGATCCTACGAGCAGTACTTC.

V is TRBV12-3 or TRBV12-4 and J is TRBJ2-3; D unclear. Trimming cost V 2 bases and J 2 bases, with 20 bases left between them. The CDR3 spans 18 residues. CDR3 residues: CASSLRVLAPSHTDTQYF. The CDR3 nucleotides are TGTGCCAGCAGTTTACGTGTCTTGGCGCCGAGTCACACAGATACGCAGTATTTT.

The CDR3 DNA reads TGCAGTGCGCCCACAGGGTCTAGCACAGATACGCAGTATTTT. Its protein product is CSAPTGSSTDTQYF. J is TRBJ2-3 and V is TRBV20-1; possible D gene TRBD1, 6 bases. CDR1 and CDR2 (germline): DFQATT, SNEGSKA (reference sequence). V shed 6 bases and J shed 0 bases, with 13 bases lying between them. There are 14 residues in the CDR3.

The rearrangement links TRBV5-1 to TRBJ2-1; TRBD2 is a possible D gene (5 bases). Between the trimmed V and J ends, which lost 4 bases and 0 bases, there was a span of 20 bases. CDR3 length: 18 amino acids. CDR1 and CDR2 from the germline V gene are SGHRS and YFSETQ. DNA of the CDR3: TGCGCCAGCAGCGCCCGGACTTGGACGGAGAGCTCCTACAATGAGCAGTTCTTC. It translates to CASSARTWTESSYNEQFF.